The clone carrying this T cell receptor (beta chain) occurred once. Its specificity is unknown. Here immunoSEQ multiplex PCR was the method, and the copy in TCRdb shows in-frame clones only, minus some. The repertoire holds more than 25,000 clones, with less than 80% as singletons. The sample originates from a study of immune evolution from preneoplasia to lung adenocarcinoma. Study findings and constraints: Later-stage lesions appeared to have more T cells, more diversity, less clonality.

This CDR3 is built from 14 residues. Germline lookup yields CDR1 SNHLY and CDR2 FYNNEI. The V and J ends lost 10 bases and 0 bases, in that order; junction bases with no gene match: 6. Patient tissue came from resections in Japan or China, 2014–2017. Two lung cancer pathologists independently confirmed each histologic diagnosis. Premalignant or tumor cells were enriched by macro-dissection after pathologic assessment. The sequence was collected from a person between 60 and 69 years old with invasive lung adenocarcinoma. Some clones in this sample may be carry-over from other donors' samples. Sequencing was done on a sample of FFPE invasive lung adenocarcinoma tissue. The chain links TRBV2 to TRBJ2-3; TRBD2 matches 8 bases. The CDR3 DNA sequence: TGTGCCACCACTAGCGGACCAAGCACAGATACGCAGTATTTT. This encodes CATTSGPSTDTQYF.